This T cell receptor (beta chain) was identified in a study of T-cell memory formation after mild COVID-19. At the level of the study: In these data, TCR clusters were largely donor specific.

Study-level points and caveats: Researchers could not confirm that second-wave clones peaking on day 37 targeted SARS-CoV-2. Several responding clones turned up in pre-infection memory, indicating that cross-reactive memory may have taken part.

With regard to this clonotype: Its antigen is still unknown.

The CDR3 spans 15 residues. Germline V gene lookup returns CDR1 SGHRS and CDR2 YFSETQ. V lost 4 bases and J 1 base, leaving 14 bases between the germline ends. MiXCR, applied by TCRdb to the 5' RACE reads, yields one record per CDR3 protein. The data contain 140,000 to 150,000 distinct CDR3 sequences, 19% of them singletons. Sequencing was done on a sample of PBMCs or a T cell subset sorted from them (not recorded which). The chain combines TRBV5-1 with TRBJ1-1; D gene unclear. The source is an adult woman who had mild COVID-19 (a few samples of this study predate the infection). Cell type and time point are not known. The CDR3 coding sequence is TGCGCCAGCAGCCCCACACCAGAACAGAACACTGAAGCTTTCTTT. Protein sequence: CASSPTPEQNTEAFF. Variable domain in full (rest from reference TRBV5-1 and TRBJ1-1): KAGVTQTPRYLIKTRGQQVTLSCSPISGHRSVSWYQQTPGQGLQFLFEYFSETQRNKGNFPGRFSGRQFSNSRSEMNVSTLELGDSALYLCASSPTPEQNTEAFFGQGTRLTVV.